One sample yielded the 11 T cell receptor beta chains listed below, sequenced in a study of T-cell reconstitution after alpha-beta-depleted transplantation in children. During its preparation, the TCRbeta library received unique molecular identifiers. TCRdb ran MiXCR on the PCR reads and lists one entry per CDR3 protein. There are 600,000 to 700,000 distinct CDR3 sequences in the sample; over 15% occur only once, and approximately 1.1% lies in the top ten. The source was PBMCs from the stem cell graft donor, collected from the stem cell graft. Receptor source: a human donor who donated a stem cell graft to a child with acute myeloid leukemia.

The chain joins TRBV7-2 to TRBJ1-5; 7 nucleotides align to TRBD1. Trimming cost V 0 bases and J 3 bases; bases outside gene matches: 8. The CDR3 consists of 17 residues. Germline V gene data show CDR1 as SGHTA and CDR2 as FQGNSA. CDR3 sequence reads: CASSLASGQLINQPQHF. Here the CDR3 DNA reads TGTGCCAGCAGCTTAGCTTCGGGACAGCTCATCAATCAGCCCCAGCATTTT.

This clonotype was counted once. The chain uses TRBV4-3 and TRBJ2-4, with TRBD2 identical over 8 bases. CDR3 size: 16 residues. Germline assignment: CDR1 LGHNA and CDR2 YSLEER. The V and J ends lost 0 bases and 3 bases, in that order; junction bases with no gene match: 4. Here the CDR3 reads CASSQDRGGVKNIQYF. CDR3 DNA sequence: TGCGCCAGCAGCCAAGACCGGGGGGGCGTCAAAAACATTCAGTACTTC.

This chain uses TRBV6-5 with TRBJ1-1; 7 nucleotides align to TRBD1. Germline assignment: CDR1 MNHEY and CDR2 SVGAGI. V was clipped by 6 bases and J by 5 bases; unmatched bases: 9. CDR3 length: 14 amino acids. The CDR3 protein is CASSYDRAGTEAFF. The CDR3 DNA reads TGTGCCAGCAGCTACGACAGGGCAGGGACTGAAGCTTTCTTT.

This clonotype was recorded a few times. The chain uses TRBV12-3 or TRBV12-4 and TRBJ2-6; 10 nucleotides align to TRBD1. The CDR3 runs 17 residues. Trimming took 6 bases from V and 2 from J; bases not matched to a gene: 7. As DNA, the CDR3 is TGTGCCAGCAGGAGGACAGGGGGTAATCCTGGGGCCAACGTCCTGACTTTC. As protein: CASRRTGGNPGANVLTF.

The table lists this clonotype with many counts. This CDR3 is CASSDSDYNEQFF. Written as DNA, the CDR3 is TGTGCCAGCAGTGACTCGGACTACAATGAGCAGTTCTTC. The rearrangement links TRBV6-4 to TRBJ2-1; no clear D gene. Trimming left V 0 bases short and J 3 bases short, with 3 bases between. CDR1 and CDR2 from the germline V gene are MRHNA and SNTAGT. The CDR3 is 13 residues long.

This clonotype has a count of ten or more. V is TRBV7-2 and J is TRBJ1-5; TRBD1 is a possible D gene (6 bases). The CDR3 spans 14 residues. Germline V lookup: CDR1 SGHTA, CDR2 FQGNSA. V gave up 4 bases and J gave up 7 bases, with 14 bases separating them. The CDR3 region is CASSSTGRRQPQHF. Written as DNA, the CDR3 is TGTGCCAGCAGCTCTACAGGGAGACGACAGCCCCAGCATTTT.

This chain connects TRBV7-2 to TRBJ1-1, with TRBD1 matching 9 bases. Per germline, CDR1 SGHTA and CDR2 FQGNSA. Trimming at V came to 6 bases and at J to 2 bases, leaving 10 bases not matched to a gene. The CDR3 covers 16 residues. CDR3 amino acids: CASRTGTGFSNTEAFF. DNA of the CDR3: TGTGCCAGCAGGACCGGGACAGGGTTCTCCAACACTGAAGCTTTCTTT.

The rearrangement links TRBV4-1 to TRBJ1-5, with unresolved D. CDR1 is MGHRA, CDR2 YSYEKL, per germline. The CDR3 length is 14 residues. Trimming cost V 1 base and J 5 bases, with 9 bases left between them. CDR3 nucleotide sequence: TGCGCCAGCAGCCAAGGGGCAGGCGATCAGCCCCAGCATTTT. Translation gives CASSQGAGDQPQHF.

The chain has TRBV7-8 and TRBJ2-7, with D unresolved. The CDR3 has 11 residues. V dropped 4 bases and J dropped 7 bases, with 8 bases sitting between them. The germline CDR1 and CDR2 sequences are SGHVS and FQNEAQ. CDR3: CASSSAREQYV. The CDR3 DNA is TGTGCCAGCAGCTCCGCTCGGGAGCAGTACGTC.

V usage is TRBV4-3 and J usage is TRBJ2-2, with TRBD1 identical over 11 bases. The germline V gene has CDR1 LGHNA and CDR2 YSLEER. Trimming took 1 base from V and 7 from J; bases not matched to a gene: 2. This CDR3 comprises 15 residues. CDR3 nucleotide sequence: TGCGCCAGCAGCCAAGGGACAGGGGGCCGCGGGGAGCTGTTTTTT. Translation gives CASSQGTGGRGELFF.

This clonotype was found a few times. V is TRBV20-1 and J is TRBJ1-2, with D maybe TRBD1 (6 bases). Trimming left V 0 bases short and J 2 bases short, with 19 bases between. Germline V gene data show CDR1 as DFQATT and CDR2 as SNEGSKA (reference sequence). This CDR3 comprises 17 residues. CDR3 bases: TGCAGTGCTAGAGACCCCCTCGGAACAGGGAGGAACTATGGCTACACCTTC. It codes for CSARDPLGTGRNYGYTF.